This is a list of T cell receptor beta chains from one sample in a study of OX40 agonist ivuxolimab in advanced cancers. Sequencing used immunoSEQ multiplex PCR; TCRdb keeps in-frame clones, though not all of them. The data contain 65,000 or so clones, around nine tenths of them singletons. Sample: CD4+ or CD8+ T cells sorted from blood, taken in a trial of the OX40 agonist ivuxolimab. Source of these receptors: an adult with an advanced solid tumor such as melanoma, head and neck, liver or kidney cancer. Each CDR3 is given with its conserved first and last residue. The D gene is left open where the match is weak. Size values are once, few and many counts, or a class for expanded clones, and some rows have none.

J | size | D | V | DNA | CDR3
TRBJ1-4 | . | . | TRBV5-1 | TGCGCCAGCAAGACAGAACAGTTTAATGAAAAACTGTTTTTT | CASKTEQFNEKLFF
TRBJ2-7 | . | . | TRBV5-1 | TGCGCCAGCAGCTTGGGGGACTTGACCTACGAGCAGTACTTC | CASSLGDLTYEQYF
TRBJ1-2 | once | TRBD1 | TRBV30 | TGTGCCTGGAGTGCCGGGACAGGCGGCTACACCTTC | CAWSAGTGGYTF
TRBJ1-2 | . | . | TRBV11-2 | TGTGCCAGCAGCTTCTCGACGGAGAACTATGGCTACACCTTC | CASSFSTENYGYTF
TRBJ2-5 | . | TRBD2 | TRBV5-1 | TGCGCCAGCAGCTTGTCGGGGGGGCCCGCGGAGACCCAGTACTTC | CASSLSGGPAETQYF
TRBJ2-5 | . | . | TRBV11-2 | TGTGCCAGCAGCCTAAACAGGTTGCCCTCGGGAGAGACCCAGTACTTC | CASSLNRLPSGETQYF
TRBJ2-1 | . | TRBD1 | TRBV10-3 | TGTGCCATCCGGGACAGGGAAATATCTGAGCAGTTCTTC | CAIRDREISEQFF
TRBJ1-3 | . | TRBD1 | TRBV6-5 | TGTGCCAGCAGTTACTACAGGGGGCTTGGAAACACCATATATTTT | CASSYYRGLGNTIYF
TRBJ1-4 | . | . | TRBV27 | TGTGCCAGCAGCTCCGGACGCAATGAAAAACTGTTTTTT | CASSSGRNEKLFF
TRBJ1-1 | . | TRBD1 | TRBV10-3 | TGTGCCATCAGTGAAAAAACAGGGGGTAACACTGAAGCTTTCTTT | CAISEKTGGNTEAFF
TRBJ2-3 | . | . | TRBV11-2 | TGTGCCAGCAGCCGAGACTGGGGCGATACGCAGTATTTT | CASSRDWGDTQYF
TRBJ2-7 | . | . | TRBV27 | TGTGCCAGCAGTTTGAAGGCGGGACCCGCCTACGAGCAGTACTTC | CASSLKAGPAYEQYF
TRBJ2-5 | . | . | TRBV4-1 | TGCGCCAGCAGCCACAGACTGCCTCTTCTCGGGCAAGAGACCCAGTACTTC | CASSHRLPLLGQETQYF
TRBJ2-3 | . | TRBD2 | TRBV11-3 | TGTGCCAGCAGCCCCGGGGGGAGCACAGATACGCAGTATTTT | CASSPGGSTDTQYF
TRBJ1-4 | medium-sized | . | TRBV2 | TGTGCCAGCAGTGCCGGGGATTGGGCTAATGAAAAACTGTTTTTT | CASSAGDWANEKLFF
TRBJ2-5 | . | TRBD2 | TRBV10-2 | TGCGCCAGCAGTGATCGAGCGGGAGGGTTGTTGGAGACCCAGTACTTC | CASSDRAGGLLETQYF
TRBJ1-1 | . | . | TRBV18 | TGTGCCAGCTCACCGGACCGGGCCCGGGGGGCTGAAGCTTTCTTT | CASSPDRARGAEAFF
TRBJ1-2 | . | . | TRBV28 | TGTGCCAGCAGTCGCTTCGGGGCTGGGTATGGCTACACCTTC | CASSRFGAGYGYTF
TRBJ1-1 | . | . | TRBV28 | TGTGCCAGCAGTGACAGCGTTAGCACTGAAGCTTTCTTT | CASSDSVSTEAFF
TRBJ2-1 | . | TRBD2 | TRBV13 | TGTGCCAGCAGCCCACCGAGACTAGCGGGGGGGTACAATGAGCAGTTCTTC | CASSPPRLAGGYNEQFF
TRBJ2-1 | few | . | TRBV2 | TGTGCCAGCACCCAACAGGGTACCTTATCGGAGCAGTTCTTC | CASTQQGTLSEQFF
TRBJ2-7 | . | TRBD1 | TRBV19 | TGTGCCAGTAGTATCGCCAGACAGGGGGGGAACGAGCAGTACTTC | CASSIARQGGNEQYF
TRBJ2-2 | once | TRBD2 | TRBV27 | TGTGCCAGCAGGACGGCGGGAGCGGGCACCGGGGAGCTGTTTTTT | CASRTAGAGTGELFF
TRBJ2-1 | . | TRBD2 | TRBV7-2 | TGTGCCAGCAGCTTAGATGGGACTAGCGGCCACAATGAGCAGTTCTTC | CASSLDGTSGHNEQFF
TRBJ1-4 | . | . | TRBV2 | TGTGCCAGCAGTCGGAGTCCGGCGACTGATGAAAAACTGTTTTTT | CASSRSPATDEKLFF
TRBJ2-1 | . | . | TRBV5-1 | TGCGCCAGCCGAGGCGGGACGGGTTACAATGAGCAGTTCTTC | CASRGGTGYNEQFF
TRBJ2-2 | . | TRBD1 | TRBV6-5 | TGTGCCAGCAGAAACGACAGGGGGCTATCCGGGGAGCTGTTTTTT | CASRNDRGLSGELFF